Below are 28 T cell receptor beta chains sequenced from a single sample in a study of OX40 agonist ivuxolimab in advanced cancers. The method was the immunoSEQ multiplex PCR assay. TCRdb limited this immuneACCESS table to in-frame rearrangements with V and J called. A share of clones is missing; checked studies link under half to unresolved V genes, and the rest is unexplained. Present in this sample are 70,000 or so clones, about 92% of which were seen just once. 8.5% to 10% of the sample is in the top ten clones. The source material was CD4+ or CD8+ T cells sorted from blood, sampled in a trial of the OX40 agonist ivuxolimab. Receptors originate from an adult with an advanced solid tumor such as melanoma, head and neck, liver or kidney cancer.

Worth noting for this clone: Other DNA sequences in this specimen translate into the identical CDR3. CDR3 nucleotide sequence: TGTGCCAGCAGCGTAGCGAGCTCCTACGAGCAGTACTTC. It is translated as CASSVASSYEQYF. The V call is TRBV9, the J call TRBJ2-7, with D unresolved. The CDR3 loop spans 13 amino acids. In germline, CDR1 is SGDLS, CDR2 YYNGEE. V gave up 0 bases and J gave up 0 bases, with 4 bases separating them.

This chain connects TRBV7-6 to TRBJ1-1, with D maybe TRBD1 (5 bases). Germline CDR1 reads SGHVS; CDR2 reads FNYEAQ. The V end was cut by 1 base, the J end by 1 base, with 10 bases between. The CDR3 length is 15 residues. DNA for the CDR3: TGTGCCAGCAGCTTAGAGGTCCAGGGGAACACTGAAGCTTTCTTT. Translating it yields CASSLEVQGNTEAFF.

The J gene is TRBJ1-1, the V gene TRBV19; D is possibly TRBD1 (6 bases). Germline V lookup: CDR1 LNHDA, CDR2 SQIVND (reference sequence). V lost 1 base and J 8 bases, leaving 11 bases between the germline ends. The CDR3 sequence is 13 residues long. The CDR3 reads CASSIGIGTEAFF. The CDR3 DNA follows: TGTGCCAGTAGTATAGGAATCGGGACAGAAGCTTTCTTT.

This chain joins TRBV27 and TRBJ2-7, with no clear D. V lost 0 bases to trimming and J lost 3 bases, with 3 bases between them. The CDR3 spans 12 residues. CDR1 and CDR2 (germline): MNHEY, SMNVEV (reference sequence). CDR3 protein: CASSLSGYEQYF. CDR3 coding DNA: TGTGCCAGCAGTTTATCGGGCTACGAGCAGTACTTC.

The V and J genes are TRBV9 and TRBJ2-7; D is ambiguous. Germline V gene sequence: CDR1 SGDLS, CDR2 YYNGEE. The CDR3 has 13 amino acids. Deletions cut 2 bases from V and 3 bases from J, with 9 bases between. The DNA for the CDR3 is TGTGCCAGCAGCGTCGGAAATCACTACGAGCAGTACTTC. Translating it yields CASSVGNHYEQYF.

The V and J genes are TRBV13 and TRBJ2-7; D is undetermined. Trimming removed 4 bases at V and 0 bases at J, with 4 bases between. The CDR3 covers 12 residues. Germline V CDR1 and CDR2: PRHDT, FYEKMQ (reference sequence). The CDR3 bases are TGTGCCAGCAGCTCGGCCTCCTACGAGCAGTACTTC. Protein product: CASSSASYEQYF.

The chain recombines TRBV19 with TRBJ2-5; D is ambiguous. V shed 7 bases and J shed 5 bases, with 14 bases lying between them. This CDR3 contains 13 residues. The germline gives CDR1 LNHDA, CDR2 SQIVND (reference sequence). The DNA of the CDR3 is TGTGCCAGTAACGACAATCAATGGGAGACCCAGTACTTC. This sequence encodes CASNDNQWETQYF.

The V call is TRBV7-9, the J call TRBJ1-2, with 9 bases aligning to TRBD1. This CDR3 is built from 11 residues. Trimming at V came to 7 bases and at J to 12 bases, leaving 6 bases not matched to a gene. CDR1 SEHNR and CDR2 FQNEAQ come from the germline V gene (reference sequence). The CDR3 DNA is TGTGCCAGCATCGGGACAGGGCGACACACCTTC. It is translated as CASIGTGRHTF.

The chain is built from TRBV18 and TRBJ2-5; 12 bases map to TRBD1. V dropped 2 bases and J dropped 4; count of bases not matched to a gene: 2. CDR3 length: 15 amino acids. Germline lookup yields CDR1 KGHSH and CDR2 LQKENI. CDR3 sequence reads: CASSPGDRGRETQYF. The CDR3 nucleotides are TGTGCCAGCTCACCAGGGGACAGGGGGCGAGAGACCCAGTACTTC.

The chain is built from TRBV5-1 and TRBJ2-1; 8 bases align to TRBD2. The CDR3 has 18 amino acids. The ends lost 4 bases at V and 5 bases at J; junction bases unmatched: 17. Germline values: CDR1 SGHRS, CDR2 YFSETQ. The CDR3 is CASSDGLWVAGSHNEQFF. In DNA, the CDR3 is TGCGCCAGCAGCGACGGACTATGGGTAGCGGGGTCACACAATGAGCAGTTCTTC.

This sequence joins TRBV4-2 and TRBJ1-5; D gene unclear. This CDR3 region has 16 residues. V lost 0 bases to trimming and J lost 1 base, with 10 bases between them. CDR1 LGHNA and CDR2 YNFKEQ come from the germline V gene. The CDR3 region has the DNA TGTGCCAGCAGCCAAGATACGGAGGAAAGCAATCAGCCCCAGCATTTT. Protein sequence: CASSQDTEESNQPQHF.

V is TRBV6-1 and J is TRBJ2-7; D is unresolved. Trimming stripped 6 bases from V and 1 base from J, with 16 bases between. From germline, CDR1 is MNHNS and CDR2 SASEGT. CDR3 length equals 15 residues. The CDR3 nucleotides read TGTGCCAGCAGGGCCGGTTTCGGGCAGTCCTACGAGCAGTACTTC. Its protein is CASRAGFGQSYEQYF.

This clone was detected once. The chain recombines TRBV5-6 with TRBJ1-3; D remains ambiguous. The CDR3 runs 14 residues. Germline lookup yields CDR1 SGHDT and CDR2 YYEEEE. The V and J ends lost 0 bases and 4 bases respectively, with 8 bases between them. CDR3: CASSLGTVGNTIYF. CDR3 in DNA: TGTGCCAGCAGCTTGGGCACAGTGGGAAACACCATATATTTT. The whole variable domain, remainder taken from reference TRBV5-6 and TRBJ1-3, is DAGVTQSPTHLIKTRGQQVTLRCSPKSGHDTVSWYQQALGQGPQFIFQYYEEEERQRGNFPDRFSGHQFPNYSSELNVNALLLGDSALYLCASSLGTVGNTIYFGEGSWLTVV.

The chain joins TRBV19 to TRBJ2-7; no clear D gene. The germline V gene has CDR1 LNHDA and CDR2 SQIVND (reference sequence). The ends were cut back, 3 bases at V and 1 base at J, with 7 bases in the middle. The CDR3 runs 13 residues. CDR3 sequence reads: CASSMNPSYEQYF. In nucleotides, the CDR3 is TGTGCCAGTAGTATGAACCCTTCCTACGAGCAGTACTTC.

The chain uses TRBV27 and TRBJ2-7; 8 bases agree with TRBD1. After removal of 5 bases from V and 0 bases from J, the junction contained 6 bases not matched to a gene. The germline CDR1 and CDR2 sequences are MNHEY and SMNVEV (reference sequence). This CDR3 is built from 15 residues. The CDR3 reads CASSAGTGLSYEQYF. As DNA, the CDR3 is TGTGCCAGCAGTGCCGGGACAGGACTCTCCTACGAGCAGTACTTC.

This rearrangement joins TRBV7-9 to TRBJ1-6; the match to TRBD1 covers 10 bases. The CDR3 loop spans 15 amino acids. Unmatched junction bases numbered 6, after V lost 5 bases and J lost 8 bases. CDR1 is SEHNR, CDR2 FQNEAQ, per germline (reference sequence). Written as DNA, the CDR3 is TGTGCCAGCAGCCCACGACAGGGGGCTGATTCACCCCTCCACTTT. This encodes CASSPRQGADSPLHF.

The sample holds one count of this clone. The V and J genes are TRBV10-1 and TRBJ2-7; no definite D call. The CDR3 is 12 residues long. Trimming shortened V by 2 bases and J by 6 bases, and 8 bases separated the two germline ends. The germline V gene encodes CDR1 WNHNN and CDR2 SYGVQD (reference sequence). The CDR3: CASSEVRGEQYF. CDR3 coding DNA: TGCGCCAGCAGTGAGGTGAGAGGCGAGCAGTACTTC.

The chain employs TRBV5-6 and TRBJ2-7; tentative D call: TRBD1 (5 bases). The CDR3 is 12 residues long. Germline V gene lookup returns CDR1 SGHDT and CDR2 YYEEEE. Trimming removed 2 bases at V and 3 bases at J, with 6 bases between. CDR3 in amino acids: CASSFQGYEQYF. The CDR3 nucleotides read TGTGCCAGCAGCTTTCAGGGCTACGAGCAGTACTTC.

The CDR3 nucleotides are TGCGCCAGCAGCTTATTCAGGGACACCGGGGAGCTGTTTTTT. Its protein product is CASSLFRDTGELFF. The rearrangement links TRBV5-1 to TRBJ2-2, with D perhaps TRBD1 (5 bases). The CDR3 is made up of 14 amino acids. Germline V lookup: CDR1 SGHRS, CDR2 YFSETQ. V lost 2 bases and J 3 bases, leaving 8 bases between the germline ends.

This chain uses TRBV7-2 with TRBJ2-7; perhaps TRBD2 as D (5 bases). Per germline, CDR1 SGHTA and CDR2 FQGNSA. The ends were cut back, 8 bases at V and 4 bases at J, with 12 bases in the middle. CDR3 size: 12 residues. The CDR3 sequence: CASSHPGYEQYF. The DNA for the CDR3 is TGTGCCAGCTCACACCCGGGGTACGAGCAGTACTTC.

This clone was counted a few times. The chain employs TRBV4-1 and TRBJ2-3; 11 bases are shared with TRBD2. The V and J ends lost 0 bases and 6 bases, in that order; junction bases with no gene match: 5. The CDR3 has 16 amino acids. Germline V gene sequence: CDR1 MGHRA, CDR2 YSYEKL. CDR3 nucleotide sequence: TGCGCCAGCAGCCAAGAGCCTAGCGGGGGGCTTGATACGCAGTATTTT. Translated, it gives CASSQEPSGGLDTQYF.

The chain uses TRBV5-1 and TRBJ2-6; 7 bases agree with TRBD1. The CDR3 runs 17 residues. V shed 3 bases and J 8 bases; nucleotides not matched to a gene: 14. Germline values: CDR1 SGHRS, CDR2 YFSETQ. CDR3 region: CASSSWDSLLGTNVLTF. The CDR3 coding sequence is TGCGCCAGCAGCTCCTGGGACAGCCTCCTCGGGACCAACGTCCTGACTTTC.

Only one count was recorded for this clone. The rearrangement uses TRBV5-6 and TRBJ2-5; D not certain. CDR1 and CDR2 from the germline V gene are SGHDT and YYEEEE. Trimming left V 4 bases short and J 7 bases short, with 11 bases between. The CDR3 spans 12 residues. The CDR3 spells CASSPYYGTQYF. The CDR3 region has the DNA TGTGCCAGCAGCCCCTACTATGGGACCCAGTACTTC.

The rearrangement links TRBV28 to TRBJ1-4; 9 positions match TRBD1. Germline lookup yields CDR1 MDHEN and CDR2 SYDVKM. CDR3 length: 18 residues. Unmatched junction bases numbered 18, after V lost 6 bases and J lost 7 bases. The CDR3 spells CASREAPSDRGKGEKLFF. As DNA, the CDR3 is TGTGCCAGCAGGGAAGCCCCCTCCGACAGGGGGAAGGGTGAAAAACTGTTTTTT.

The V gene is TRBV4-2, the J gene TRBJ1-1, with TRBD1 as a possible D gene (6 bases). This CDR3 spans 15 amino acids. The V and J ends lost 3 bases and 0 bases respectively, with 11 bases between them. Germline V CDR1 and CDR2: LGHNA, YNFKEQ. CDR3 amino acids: CASSQQTGLNTEAFF. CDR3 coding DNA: TGTGCCAGCAGCCAGCAAACAGGGTTGAACACTGAAGCTTTCTTT.

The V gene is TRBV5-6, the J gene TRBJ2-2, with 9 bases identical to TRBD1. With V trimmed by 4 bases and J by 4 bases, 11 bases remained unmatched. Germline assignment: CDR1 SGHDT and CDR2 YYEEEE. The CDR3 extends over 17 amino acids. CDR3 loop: CASSQDPGQGFTGELFF. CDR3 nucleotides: TGTGCCAGCAGCCAAGACCCGGGACAGGGTTTCACCGGGGAGCTGTTTTTT. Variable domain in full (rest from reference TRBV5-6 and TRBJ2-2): DAGVTQSPTHLIKTRGQQVTLRCSPKSGHDTVSWYQQALGQGPQFIFQYYEEEERQRGNFPDRFSGHQFPNYSSELNVNALLLGDSALYLCASSQDPGQGFTGELFFGEGSRLTVL.

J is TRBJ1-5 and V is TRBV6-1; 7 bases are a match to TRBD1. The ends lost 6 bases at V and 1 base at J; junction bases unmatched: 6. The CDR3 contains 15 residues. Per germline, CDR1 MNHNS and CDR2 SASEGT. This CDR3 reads CASRTDRASNQPQHF. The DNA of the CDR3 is TGTGCCAGCAGAACAGACAGGGCCAGCAATCAGCCCCAGCATTTT.

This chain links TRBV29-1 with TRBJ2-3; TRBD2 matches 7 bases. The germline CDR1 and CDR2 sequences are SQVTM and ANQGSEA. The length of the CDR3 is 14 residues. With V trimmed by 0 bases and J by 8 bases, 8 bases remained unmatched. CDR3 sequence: CSVEDPRGGSTQYF. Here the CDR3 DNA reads TGCAGCGTTGAAGATCCAAGGGGCGGGAGTACGCAGTATTTT.